This T cell receptor (beta chain) is from a study of cytomegalovirus exposure and HLA in healthy donors. Study-wide points: Other equally common chains were less clonally expanded than HLA-associated TCR beta chains, a later analysis showed. HLA alleles were associated with 16,951 TCR beta sequences in a later analysis at 0.05 false discovery rate. Sequencing likely produced, as an artifact, a cluster of highly shared sequence variants.

Use of 60 Vbeta and 13 Jbeta primers characterized the PCR. Sequencing used immunoSEQ multiplex PCR; TCRdb keeps in-frame clones, though not all of them. The sample lists some 120,000 clones, 85% to 90% occurring once. As regards this clone: The antigen is not known.

Input material: PBMCs. The receptor comes from a woman in her twenties or thirties in good health and CMV-seropositive.

This chain's CDR3 is CASRAQVYNSPLHF. CDR3 sequence (DNA): TGTGCCAGCAGAGCACAGGTCTATAATTCACCCCTCCACTTT. The chain carries TRBV6-6 and TRBJ1-6; TRBD1 is a possible D gene (5 bases). V lost 6 bases to trimming and J lost 3 bases, with 9 bases between them. Germline CDR1 and CDR2: MNHNY and SVGAGI (reference sequence). The CDR3 is 14 amino acids.